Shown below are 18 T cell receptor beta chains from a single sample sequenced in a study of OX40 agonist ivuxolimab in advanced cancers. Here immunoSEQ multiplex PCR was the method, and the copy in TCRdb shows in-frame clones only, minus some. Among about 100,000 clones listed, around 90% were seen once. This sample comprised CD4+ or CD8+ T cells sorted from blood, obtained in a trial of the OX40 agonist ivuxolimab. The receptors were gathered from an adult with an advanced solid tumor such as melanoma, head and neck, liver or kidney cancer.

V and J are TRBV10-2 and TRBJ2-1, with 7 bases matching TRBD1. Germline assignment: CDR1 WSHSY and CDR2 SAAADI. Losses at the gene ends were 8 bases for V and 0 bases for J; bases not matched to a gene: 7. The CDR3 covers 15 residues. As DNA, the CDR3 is TGCGCCAGCGGGGTGGACAGGAGCTCCTACAATGAGCAGTTCTTC. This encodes CASGVDRSSYNEQFF.

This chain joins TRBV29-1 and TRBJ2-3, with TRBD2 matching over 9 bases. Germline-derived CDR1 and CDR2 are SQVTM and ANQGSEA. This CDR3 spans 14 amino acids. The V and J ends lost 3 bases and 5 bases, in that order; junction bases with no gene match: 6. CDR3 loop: CSVEIAGVGDTQYF. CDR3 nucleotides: TGCAGCGTTGAGATAGCGGGAGTTGGAGATACGCAGTATTTT.

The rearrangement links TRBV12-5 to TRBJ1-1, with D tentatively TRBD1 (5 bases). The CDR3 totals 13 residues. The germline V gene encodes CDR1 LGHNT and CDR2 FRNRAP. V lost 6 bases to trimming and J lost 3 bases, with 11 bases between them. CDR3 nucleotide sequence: TGTGCTAGTGGGAGGGACCGATACACTGAAGCTTTCTTT. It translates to CASGRDRYTEAFF.

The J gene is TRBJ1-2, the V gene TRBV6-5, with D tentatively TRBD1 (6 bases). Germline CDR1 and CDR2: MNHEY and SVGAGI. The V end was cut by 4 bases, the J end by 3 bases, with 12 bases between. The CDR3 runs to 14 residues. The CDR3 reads CASSSRGRDYGYTF. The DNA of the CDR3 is TGTGCCAGCAGTTCAAGGGGGAGGGACTATGGCTACACCTTC.

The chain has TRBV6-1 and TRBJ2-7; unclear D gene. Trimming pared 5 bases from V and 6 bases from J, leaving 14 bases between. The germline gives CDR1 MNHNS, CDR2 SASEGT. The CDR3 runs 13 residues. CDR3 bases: TGTGCCAGCAGTCCCTGGGTGGGGTTCGAGCAGTACTTC. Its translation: CASSPWVGFEQYF.

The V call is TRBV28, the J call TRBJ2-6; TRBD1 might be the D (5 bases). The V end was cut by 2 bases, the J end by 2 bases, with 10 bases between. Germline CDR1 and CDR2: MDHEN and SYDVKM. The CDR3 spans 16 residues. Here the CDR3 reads CASSLPPGPGANVLTF. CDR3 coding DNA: TGTGCCAGCAGTTTACCCCCAGGGCCTGGGGCCAACGTCCTGACTTTC.

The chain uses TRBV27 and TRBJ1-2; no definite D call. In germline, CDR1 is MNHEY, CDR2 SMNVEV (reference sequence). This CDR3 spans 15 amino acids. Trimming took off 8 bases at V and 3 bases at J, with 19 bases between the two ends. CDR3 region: CASRSWRAGHYGYTF. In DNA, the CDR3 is TGTGCCAGCCGATCCTGGAGGGCGGGCCACTATGGCTACACCTTC.

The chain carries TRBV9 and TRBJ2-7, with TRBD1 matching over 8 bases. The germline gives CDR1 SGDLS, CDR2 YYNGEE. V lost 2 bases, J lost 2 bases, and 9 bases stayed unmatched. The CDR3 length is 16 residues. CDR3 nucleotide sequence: TGTGCCAGCAGCGTTGGCGGGACAGGACATGCCTACGAGCAGTACTTC. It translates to CASSVGGTGHAYEQYF.

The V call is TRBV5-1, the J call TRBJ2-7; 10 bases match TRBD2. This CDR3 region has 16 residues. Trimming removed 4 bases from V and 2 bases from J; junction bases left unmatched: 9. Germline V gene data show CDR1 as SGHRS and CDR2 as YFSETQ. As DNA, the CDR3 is TGCGCCAGCAGCAGCGGGAGGGCCTATGCCCCCTACGAGCAGTACTTC. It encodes CASSSGRAYAPYEQYF.

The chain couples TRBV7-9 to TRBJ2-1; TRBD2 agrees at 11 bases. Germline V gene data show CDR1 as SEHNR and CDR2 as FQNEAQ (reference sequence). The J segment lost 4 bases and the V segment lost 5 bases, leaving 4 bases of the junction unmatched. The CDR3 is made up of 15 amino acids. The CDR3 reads CASSQTSGSYNEQFF. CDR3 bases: TGTGCCAGCAGCCAAACTAGCGGGAGTTACAATGAGCAGTTCTTC.

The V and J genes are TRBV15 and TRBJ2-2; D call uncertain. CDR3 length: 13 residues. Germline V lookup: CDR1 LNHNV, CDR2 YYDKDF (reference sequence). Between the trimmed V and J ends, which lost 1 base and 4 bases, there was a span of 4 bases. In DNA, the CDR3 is TGTGCCACCAGCAGAGGACGCACCGGGGAGCTGTTTTTT. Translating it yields CATSRGRTGELFF.

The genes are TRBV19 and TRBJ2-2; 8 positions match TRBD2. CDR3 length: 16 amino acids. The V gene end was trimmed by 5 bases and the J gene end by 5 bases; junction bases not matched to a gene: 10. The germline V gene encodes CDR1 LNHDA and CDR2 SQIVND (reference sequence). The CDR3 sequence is CASSDFGTRNTGELFF. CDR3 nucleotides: TGTGCCAGTAGTGACTTCGGGACTAGAAATACCGGGGAGCTGTTTTTT.

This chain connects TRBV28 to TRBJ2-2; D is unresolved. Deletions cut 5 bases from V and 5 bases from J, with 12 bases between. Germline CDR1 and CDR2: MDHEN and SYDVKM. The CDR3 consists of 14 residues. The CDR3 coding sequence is TGTGCCAGCAGTCGGTCTCGGCTAACCGGGGAGCTGTTTTTT. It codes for CASSRSRLTGELFF.

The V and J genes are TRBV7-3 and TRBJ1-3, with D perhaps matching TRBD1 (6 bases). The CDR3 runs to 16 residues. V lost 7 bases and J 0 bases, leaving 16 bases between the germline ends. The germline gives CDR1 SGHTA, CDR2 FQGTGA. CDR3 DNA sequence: TGTGCCAGCATCCTTGGGGGGGCCCACTCTGGAAACACCATATATTTT. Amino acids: CASILGGAHSGNTIYF.

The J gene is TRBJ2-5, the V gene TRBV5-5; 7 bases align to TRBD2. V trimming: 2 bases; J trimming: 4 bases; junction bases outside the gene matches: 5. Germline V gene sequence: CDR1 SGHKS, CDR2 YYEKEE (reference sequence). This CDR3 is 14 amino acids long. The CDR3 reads CASSFSSGGETQYF. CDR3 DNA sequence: TGTGCCAGCAGCTTTTCCTCGGGAGGAGAGACCCAGTACTTC.

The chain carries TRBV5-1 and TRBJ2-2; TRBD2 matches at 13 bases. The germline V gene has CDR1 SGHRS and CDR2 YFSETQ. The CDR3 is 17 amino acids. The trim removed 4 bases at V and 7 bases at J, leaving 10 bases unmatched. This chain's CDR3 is CASSAQGLAGVGGELFF. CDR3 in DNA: TGCGCCAGCAGCGCCCAAGGACTAGCGGGAGTCGGCGGGGAGCTGTTTTTT. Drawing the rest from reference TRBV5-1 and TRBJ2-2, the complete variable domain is KAGVTQTPRYLIKTRGQQVTLSCSPISGHRSVSWYQQTPGQGLQFLFEYFSETQRNKGNFPGRFSGRQFSNSRSEMNVSTLELGDSALYLCASSAQGLAGVGGELFFGEGSRLTVL.

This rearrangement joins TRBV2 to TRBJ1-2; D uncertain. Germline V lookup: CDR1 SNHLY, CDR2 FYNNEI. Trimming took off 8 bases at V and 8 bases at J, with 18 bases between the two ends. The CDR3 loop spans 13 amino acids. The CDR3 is CASLSSLRIGYTF. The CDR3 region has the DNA TGTGCCAGCCTGTCGAGTTTACGTATAGGCTACACCTTC.

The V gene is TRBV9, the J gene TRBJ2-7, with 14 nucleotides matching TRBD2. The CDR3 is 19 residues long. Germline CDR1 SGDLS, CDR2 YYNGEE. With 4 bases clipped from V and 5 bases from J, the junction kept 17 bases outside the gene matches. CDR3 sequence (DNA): TGTGCCAGCAGCCCGGGACTAGCGGGAGCTTACATGGACATGGACGAGCAGTACTTC. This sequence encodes CASSPGLAGAYMDMDEQYF. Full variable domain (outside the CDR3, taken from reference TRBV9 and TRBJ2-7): DSGVTQTPKHLITATGQRVTLRCSPRSGDLSVYWYQQSLDQGLQFLIQYYNGEERAKGNILERFSAQQFPDLHSELNLSSLELGDSALYFCASSPGLAGAYMDMDEQYFGPGTRLTVT.